What follows describes a single T cell receptor (beta chain). This sample was included in a study of shared clonotypes between healthy human individuals. Assay used: immunoSEQ multiplex PCR; TCRdb lists only in-frame clones, some missing. The sample carries over a million clones, around three quarters recorded once. The germline V gene encodes CDR1 MDHEN and CDR2 SYDVKM. Trimming pared 6 bases from V and 2 bases from J, leaving 11 bases between. This CDR3 contains 14 residues. This receptor was taken from a man between 18 and 29 years old in good health. Some clones in this sample may be carry-over from other donors' samples. The chain joins TRBV28 to TRBJ1-5, with a tentative D call TRBD1 (6 bases). The sequencing sample was made of memory CD4+ T cells from PBMCs. Indicated subset: CD45RA-negative fraction. This CDR3 reads CASSLRGGNQPQHF. CDR3 nucleotide sequence: TGTGCCAGCAGCCTCAGGGGTGGCAATCAGCCCCAGCATTTT.